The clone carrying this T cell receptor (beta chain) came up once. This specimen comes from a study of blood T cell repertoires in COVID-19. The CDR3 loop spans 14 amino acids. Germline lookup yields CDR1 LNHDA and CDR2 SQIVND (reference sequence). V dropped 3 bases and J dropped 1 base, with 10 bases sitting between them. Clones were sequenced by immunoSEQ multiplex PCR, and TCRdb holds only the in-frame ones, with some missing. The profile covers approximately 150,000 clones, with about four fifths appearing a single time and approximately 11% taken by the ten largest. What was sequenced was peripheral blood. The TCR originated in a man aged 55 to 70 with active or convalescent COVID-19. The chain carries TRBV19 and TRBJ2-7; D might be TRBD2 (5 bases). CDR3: CASSIGLPSYEQYF. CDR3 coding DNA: TGTGCCAGTAGTATTGGACTCCCATCCTACGAGCAGTACTTC.